This TCR beta chain derives from a study of T cell changes during pregnancy in multiple sclerosis. Only in-frame clones appear in the TCRdb table, and some are missing; sequencing was by immunoSEQ multiplex PCR. The table records about 92,000 clones, 85% to 95% of them present only once. The TCR comes from a female donor with multiple sclerosis, enrolled in a pregnancy study. This material consisted of peripheral blood, taken in the first trimester of pregnancy.

The CDR3 is CASSSRTVNTEAFF. DNA for the CDR3: TGTGCCAGCAGTTCCCGGACAGTGAACACTGAAGCTTTCTTT. The rearrangement links TRBV6-5 to TRBJ1-1, with D tentatively TRBD1 (6 bases). V lost 4 bases, J lost 0 bases, and 9 bases lay in between. The germline CDR1 and CDR2 sequences are MNHEY and SVGAGI. This CDR3 spans 14 amino acids.